This T cell receptor beta chain was sequenced during a study of T cells in Graves' hyperthyroidism and ophthalmopathy. From RNA transcripts, TCR beta CDR3 regions were amplified. HTBI primers drove first-round RT-PCR of the TCR CDR3. Each CDR3 protein is one row after TCRdb ran MiXCR on the multiplex PCR reads. In the table there are roughly 500,000 distinct CDR3 sequences, approximately 15% of which are singletons. This clonotype was detected a few times. Its antigen remains unknown. The sample, blood from the first hyperthyroidism diagnosis, precedes any ophthalmopathy symptoms. Trimming took off 6 bases at V and 7 bases at J, with 19 bases between the two ends. Germline-derived CDR1 and CDR2 are MNHNS and SASEGT. This CDR3 region has 15 residues. Study results and limitations: For ophthalmopathy, model prediction preceded onset by a median about 6.2 months. Through a model of 13 V-J features, ophthalmopathy was separated from stable hyperthyroidism.

The specimen sequenced was blood. The receptor was isolated from a woman aged 25 to 39 with Graves' hyperthyroidism that later progressed to Graves' ophthalmopathy. The chain links TRBV6-1 to TRBJ1-5; maybe TRBD1 (5 bases). CDR3 sequence: CASSSKMTVSQPQHF. The CDR3 DNA follows: TGTGCCAGCAGCAGCAAGATGACAGTTAGCCAGCCCCAGCATTTT.